This TCR beta chain originates from a study of T cells in tumors after PD-1 blockade. For the study at large: During anti-PD-1 treatment, some patients continued daily vismodegib 150 mg. Overall study results and limits: Some novel exhausted tumor clones appeared in pre-treatment blood, suggesting peripheral recruitment.

Per the germline V gene, CDR1 is PRHDT and CDR2 is FYEKMQ (reference sequence). V was shortened by 5 bases and J by 0 bases, with 10 bases between the two germline ends. The CDR3 contains 14 residues. Libraries were prepared by immunoSEQ multiplex PCR; TCRdb keeps only in-frame clonotypes and omits some of them. The sample has more than 40,000 clones, 79% seen once; the top ten hold 8.7%. Notes on this clone: Antigen: not known.

J is TRBJ1-1 and V is TRBV13, with D possibly TRBD1 on 5 matching bases. The sequence came from a human donor with advanced basal cell or squamous cell carcinoma (not recorded which). Material: PBMCs, obtained before anti-PD-1 therapy. The CDR3 protein is CASSGGAVNTEAFF. The CDR3 DNA follows: TGTGCCAGCAGCGGAGGGGCGGTGAACACTGAAGCTTTCTTT.